Shown below are 2 T cell receptor beta chains from a single sample sequenced in a study of blood T cell repertoires in COVID-19. Produced via immunoSEQ multiplex PCR; TCRdb's table is partial and in-frame only. This sample has some 190,000 clones, with around 86% found just once. Sequenced: PBMCs or T cells enriched from blood (not recorded which). The receptors here all came from a man in his forties with acute COVID-19.

The rearrangement links TRBV9 to TRBJ2-7, with 10 positions matching TRBD2. The V and J ends lost 0 bases and 7 bases, in that order; junction bases with no gene match: 7. Germline values: CDR1 SGDLS, CDR2 YYNGEE. This CDR3 is 15 amino acids long. The CDR3 DNA reads as TGTGCCAGCAGCGTAGACAGCGGGAGGGCCAGGGAGCAGTACTTC. Translating it yields CASSVDSGRAREQYF.

The chain has TRBV4-1 and TRBJ2-7; D is perhaps TRBD2 (6 bases). This CDR3 region has 15 residues. Trimming left V 0 bases short and J 4 bases short, with 13 bases between. The germline V gene has CDR1 MGHRA and CDR2 YSYEKL. CDR3 in amino acids: CASSQEGRERYEQYF. The CDR3 nucleotides are TGCGCCAGCAGCCAAGAGGGTCGGGAGCGGTACGAGCAGTACTTC.